This T cell receptor beta chain stems from a study of T cell responses to AZD1222 COVID-19 vaccine. Measured with immunoSEQ multiplex PCR; TCRdb has only the in-frame clones, and not every one. The table has approximately 120,000 clones, approximately 90% seen once. The CDR3 is 13 residues long. The germline gives CDR1 SGHDN, CDR2 FVKESK. Trimming shortened V by 3 bases and J by 0 bases, and 5 bases separated the two germline ends. This chain uses TRBV14 with TRBJ1-2; D gene unclear. This TCR came from an adult in good health. The material was peripheral blood, obtained on day 0 of AZD1222 vaccination. The DNA for the CDR3 is TGTGCCAGCAGCCAGCACACTAACTATGGCTACACCTTC. This codes for CASSQHTNYGYTF.